This T cell receptor beta chain was found in a study of long-term antiretroviral therapy in people with HIV. Broader study findings: Despite increasing after ART, diversity remained lower than that of transplant donor controls.

Germline CDR1 and CDR2: MRHNA and SNTAGT. V was pared by 8 bases and J by 2 bases, with 10 bases of the junction left unmatched. The CDR3 extends over 16 amino acids. Survey level was the resolution at which the v3.0 immunoSEQ assay ran. Sequenced by immunoSEQ multiplex PCR; TCRdb stores in-frame clones only, minus some. The sample has about 33,000 clones, 95% to 97% seen once. As to this clone: Its antigen is unidentified.

The V and J genes are TRBV6-4 and TRBJ2-4; 9 nucleotides agree with TRBD1. This clonotype was obtained from a man aged 25 to 45 with HIV. Sequenced material: unsorted PBMCs, taken 6.6 years after starting antiretroviral therapy. In DNA, the CDR3 is TGTGCCAGCCTCCGGGACAGGGCGTCGCCCAAAAACATTCAGTACTTC. Its protein product is CASLRDRASPKNIQYF.